This T cell receptor (beta chain) came from a study of T-cell reconstitution after alpha-beta-depleted transplantation in children. Preparing the TCRbeta library involved the use of unique molecular identifiers. Using its own MiXCR run on the PCR reads, TCRdb lists one record per CDR3 protein. The sample has hundreds of thousands of distinct CDR3 sequences, 13% seen once. Trimming removed 1 base at V and 5 bases at J, with 9 bases between. CDR1 is SGHVT and CDR2 is SQSDAQ in the germline V gene. This CDR3 region has 14 residues. Study-level findings and limits: T-cell counts and diversity at one year post-transplant came mainly from newly produced T cells.

Remarks on this clonotype: The antigen remains unidentified.

The J gene is TRBJ2-1, the V gene TRBV7-4; D remains unclear. The sequencing here drew on PBMCs, taken before TCRalphabeta/CD19-depleted stem cell transplant. This TCR derives from a girl aged 2-10 years with congenital amegakaryocytic thrombocytopenia, due to receive a stem cell transplant. The CDR3 protein is CASSLGTPHNEQFF. In DNA form, the CDR3 reads TGTGCCAGCAGCTTAGGGACCCCGCACAATGAGCAGTTCTTC. The complete variable domain, with remaining parts taken from reference TRBV7-4 and TRBJ2-1, reads GAGVSQSPRYKVAKRGRDVALRCDSISGHVTLYWYRQTLGQGSEVLTYSQSDAQRDKSGRPSGRFSAERPERSVSTLKIQRTEQGDSAVYLCASSLGTPHNEQFFGPGTRLTVL.